The present T cell receptor beta chain was sequenced within a study of blood T cell repertoires in COVID-19. The germline CDR1 and CDR2 sequences are SQVTM and ANQGSEA. This CDR3 spans 13 amino acids. The junction had 7 bases not matched to a gene; V was cut back by 6 bases and J by 3 bases. The assay was immunoSEQ multiplex PCR, and TCRdb's table has in-frame clones only and misses some. The table records about 330,000 clones, about 90% of them present only once. The chain combines TRBV29-1 with TRBJ1-1; 7 nucleotides match TRBD1. This TCR derives from a woman aged 25 to 39 who had recovered from COVID-19. The sequencing input was PBMCs or T cells enriched from blood (not recorded which). The CDR3 protein is CSVAPGQYTEAFF. Here the CDR3 DNA reads TGCAGCGTAGCTCCGGGACAGTACACTGAAGCTTTCTTT.